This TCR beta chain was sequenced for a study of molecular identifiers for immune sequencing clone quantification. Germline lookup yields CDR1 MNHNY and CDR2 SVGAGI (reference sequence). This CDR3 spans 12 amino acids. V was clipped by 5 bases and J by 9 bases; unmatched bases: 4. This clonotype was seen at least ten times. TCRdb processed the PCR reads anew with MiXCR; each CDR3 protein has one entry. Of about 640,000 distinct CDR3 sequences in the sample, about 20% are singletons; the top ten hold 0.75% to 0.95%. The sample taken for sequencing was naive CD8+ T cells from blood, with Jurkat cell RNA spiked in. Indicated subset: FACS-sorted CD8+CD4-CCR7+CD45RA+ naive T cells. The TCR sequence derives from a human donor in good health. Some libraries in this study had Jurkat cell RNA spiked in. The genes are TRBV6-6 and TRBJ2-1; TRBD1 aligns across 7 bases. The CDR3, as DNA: TGTGCCAGCAGTACCAGGGGGAGTGAGCAGTTCTTC. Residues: CASSTRGSEQFF.